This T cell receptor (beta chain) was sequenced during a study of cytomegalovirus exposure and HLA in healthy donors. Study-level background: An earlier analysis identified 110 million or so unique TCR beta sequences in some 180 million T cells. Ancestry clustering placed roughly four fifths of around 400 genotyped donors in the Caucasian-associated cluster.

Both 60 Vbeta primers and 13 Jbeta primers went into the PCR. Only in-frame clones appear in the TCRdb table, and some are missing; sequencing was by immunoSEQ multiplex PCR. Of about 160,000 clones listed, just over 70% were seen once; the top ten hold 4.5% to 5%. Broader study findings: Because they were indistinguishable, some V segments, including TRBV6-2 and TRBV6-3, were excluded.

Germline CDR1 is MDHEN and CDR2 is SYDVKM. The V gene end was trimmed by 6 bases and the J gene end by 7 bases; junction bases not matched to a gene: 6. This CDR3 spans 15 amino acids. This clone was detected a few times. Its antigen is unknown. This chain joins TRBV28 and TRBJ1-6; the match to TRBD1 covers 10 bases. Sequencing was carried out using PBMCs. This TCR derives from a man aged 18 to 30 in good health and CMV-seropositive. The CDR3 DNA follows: TGTGCCAGCAGCGGGGGACAGGGGAACAATTCACCCCTCCACTTT. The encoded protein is CASSGGQGNNSPLHF.